This TCR beta chain was found in a study of patients and donors after allogeneic stem cell transplantation. Using its own MiXCR run on the RT-PCR reads, TCRdb lists one record per CDR3 protein. The sample carries about a million distinct CDR3 sequences, roughly 18% recorded once. CDR3 length: 14 residues. Trimming took off 6 bases at V and 1 base at J, with 12 bases between the two ends. This clonotype was recorded a few times. The sequence derives from a human donor who was either an allogeneic HSCT recipient or a stem cell or donor lymphocyte infusion donor (not recorded which). It is not recorded whose cells these are; they may come from a transplant donor. Sample: blood, either unsorted or a sorted T cell fraction (not recorded which). The chain has TRBV12-3 or TRBV12-4 and TRBJ1-1, with D perhaps matching TRBD1 (5 bases). CDR3 coding DNA: TGTGCCAGCAGCCCAGTTAGGGGGAACACTGAAGCTTTCTTT. Translation gives CASSPVRGNTEAFF.